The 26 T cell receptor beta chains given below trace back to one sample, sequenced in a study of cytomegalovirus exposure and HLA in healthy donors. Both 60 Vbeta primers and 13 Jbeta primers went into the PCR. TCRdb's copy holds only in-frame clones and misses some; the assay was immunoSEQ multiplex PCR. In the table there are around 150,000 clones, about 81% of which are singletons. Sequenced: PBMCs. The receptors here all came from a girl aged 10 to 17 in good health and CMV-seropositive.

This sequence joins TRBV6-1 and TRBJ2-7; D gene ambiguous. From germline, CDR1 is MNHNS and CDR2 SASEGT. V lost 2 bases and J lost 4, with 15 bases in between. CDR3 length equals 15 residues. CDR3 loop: CASSEKEKTAYEQYF. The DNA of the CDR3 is TGTGCCAGCAGTGAAAAGGAGAAGACGGCATACGAGCAGTACTTC.

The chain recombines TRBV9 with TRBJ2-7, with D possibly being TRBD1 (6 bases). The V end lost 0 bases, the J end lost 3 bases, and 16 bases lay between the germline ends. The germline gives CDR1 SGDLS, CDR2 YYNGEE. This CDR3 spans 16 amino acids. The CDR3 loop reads CASSVGQGPSDYEQYF. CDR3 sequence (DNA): TGTGCCAGCAGCGTAGGGCAGGGGCCCTCTGACTACGAGCAGTACTTC.

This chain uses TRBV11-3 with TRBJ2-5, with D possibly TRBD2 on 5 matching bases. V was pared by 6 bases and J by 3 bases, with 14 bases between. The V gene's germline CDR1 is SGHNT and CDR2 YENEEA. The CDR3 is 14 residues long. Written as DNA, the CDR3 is TGTGCCAGCAGGCAAATCGGGAAGAAAGAGACCCAGTACTTC. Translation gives CASRQIGKKETQYF.

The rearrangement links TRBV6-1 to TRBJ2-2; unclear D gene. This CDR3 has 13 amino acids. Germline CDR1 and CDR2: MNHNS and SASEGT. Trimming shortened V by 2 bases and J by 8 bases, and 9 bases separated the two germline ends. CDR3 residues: CASSEMESGELFF. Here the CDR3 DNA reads TGTGCCAGCAGTGAAATGGAGTCTGGGGAGCTGTTTTTT.

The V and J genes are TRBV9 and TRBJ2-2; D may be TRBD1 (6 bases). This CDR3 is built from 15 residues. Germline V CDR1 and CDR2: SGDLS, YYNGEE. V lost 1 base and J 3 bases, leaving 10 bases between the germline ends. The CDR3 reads CASSVLAGDTGELFF. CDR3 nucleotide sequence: TGTGCCAGCAGCGTATTGGCAGGGGACACCGGGGAGCTGTTTTTT. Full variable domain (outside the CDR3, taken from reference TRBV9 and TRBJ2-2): DSGVTQTPKHLITATGQRVTLRCSPRSGDLSVYWYQQSLDQGLQFLIQYYNGEERAKGNILERFSAQQFPDLHSELNLSSLELGDSALYFCASSVLAGDTGELFFGEGSRLTVL.

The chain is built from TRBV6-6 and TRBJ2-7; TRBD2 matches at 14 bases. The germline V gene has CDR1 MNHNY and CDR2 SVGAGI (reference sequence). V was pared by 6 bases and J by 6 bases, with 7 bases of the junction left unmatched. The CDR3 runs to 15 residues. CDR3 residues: CASRPGTSGGSEQYF. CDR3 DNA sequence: TGTGCCAGCAGACCCGGGACTAGCGGGGGAAGCGAGCAGTACTTC.

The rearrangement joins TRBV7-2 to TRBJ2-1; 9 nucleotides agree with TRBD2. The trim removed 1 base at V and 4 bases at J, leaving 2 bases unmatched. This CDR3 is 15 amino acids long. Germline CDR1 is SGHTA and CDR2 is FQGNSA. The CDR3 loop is CASSLEAGGYNEQFF. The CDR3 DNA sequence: TGTGCCAGCAGCTTAGAAGCGGGGGGTTACAATGAGCAGTTCTTC.

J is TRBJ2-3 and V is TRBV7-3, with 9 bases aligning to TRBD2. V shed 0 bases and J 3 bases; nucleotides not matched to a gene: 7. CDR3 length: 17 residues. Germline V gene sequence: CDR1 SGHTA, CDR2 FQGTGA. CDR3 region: CASSLTGGRALTDTQYF. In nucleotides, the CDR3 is TGTGCCAGCAGCTTAACGGGCGGGAGGGCCCTAACAGATACGCAGTATTTT.

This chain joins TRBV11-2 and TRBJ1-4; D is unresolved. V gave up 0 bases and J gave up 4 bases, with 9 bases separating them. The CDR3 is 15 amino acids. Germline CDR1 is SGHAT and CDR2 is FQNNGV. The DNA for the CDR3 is TGTGCCAGCAGCTTAGATTCGACAATTAATGAAAAACTGTTTTTT. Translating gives CASSLDSTINEKLFF.

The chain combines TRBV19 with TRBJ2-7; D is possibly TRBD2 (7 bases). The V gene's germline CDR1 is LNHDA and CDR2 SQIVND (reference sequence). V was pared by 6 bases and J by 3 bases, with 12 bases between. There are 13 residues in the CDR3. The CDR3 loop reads CASRGRGNYEQYF. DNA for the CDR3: TGTGCCAGTAGGGGGAGGGGGAACTACGAGCAGTACTTC.

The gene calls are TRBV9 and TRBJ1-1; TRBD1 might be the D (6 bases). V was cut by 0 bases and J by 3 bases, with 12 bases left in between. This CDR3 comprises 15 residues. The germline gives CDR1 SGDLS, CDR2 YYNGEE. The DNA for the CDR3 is TGTGCCAGCAGCGTAGGCGGGGAGGGGGACACTGAAGCTTTCTTT. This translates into CASSVGGEGDTEAFF.

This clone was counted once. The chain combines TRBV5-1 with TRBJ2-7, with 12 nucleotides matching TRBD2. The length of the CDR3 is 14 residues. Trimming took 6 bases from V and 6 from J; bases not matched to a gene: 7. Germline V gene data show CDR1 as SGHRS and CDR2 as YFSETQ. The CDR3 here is CASTTGTSGLEQYF. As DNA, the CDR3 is TGCGCCAGCACCACCGGGACTAGCGGGCTCGAGCAGTACTTC.

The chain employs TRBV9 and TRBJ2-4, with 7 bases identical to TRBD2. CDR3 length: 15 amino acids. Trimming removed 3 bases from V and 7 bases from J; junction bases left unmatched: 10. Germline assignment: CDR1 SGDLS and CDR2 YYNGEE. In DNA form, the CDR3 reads TGTGCCAGCAGCGGGAGCGGGGACCCCGGGAACATTCAGTACTTC. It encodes CASSGSGDPGNIQYF.

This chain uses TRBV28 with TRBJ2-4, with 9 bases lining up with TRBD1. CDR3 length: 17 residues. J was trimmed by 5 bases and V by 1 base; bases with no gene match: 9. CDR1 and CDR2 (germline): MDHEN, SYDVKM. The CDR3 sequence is CASSLFSGTGIQNIQYF. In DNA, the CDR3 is TGTGCCAGCAGTTTATTTTCCGGGACAGGGATCCAAAACATTCAGTACTTC.

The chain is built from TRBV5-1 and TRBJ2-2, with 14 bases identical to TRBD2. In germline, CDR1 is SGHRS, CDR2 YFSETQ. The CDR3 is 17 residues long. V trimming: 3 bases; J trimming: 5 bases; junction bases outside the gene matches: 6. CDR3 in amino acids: CASSWGTSGSRTGELFF. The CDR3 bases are TGCGCCAGCAGCTGGGGGACTAGCGGGAGTCGGACCGGGGAGCTGTTTTTT.

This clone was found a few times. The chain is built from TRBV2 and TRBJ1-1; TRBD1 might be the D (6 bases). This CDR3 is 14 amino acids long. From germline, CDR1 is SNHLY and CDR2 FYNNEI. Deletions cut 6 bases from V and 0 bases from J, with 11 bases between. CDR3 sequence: CASRKGHVNTEAFF. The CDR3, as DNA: TGTGCCAGCAGGAAGGGACATGTGAACACTGAAGCTTTCTTT.

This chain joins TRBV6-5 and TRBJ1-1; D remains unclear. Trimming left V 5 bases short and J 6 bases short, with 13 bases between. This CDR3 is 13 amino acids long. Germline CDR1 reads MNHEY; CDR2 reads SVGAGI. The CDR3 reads CASSGLSLPEAFF. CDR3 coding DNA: TGTGCCAGCAGTGGGCTGTCTCTGCCTGAAGCTTTCTTT.

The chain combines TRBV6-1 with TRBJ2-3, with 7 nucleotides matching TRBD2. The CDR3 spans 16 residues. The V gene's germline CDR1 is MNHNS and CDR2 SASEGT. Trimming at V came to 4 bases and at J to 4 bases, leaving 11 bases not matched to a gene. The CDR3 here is CASSGRSGVGPDTQYF. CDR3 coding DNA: TGTGCCAGCAGTGGCCGAAGCGGGGTGGGCCCAGATACGCAGTATTTT.

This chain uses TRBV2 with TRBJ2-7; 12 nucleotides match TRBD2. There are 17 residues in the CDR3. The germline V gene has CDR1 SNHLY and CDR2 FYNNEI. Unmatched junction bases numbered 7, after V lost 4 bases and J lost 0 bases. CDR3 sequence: CASSVRTSGASSYEQYF. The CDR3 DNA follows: TGTGCCAGCAGTGTCCGGACTAGCGGGGCTAGCTCCTACGAGCAGTACTTC.

CDR3 residues: CASSLGGTEKFF. CDR3 sequence (DNA): TGTGCCAGCAGCTTAGGGGGGACAGAGAAGTTCTTC. This sequence joins TRBV7-6 and TRBJ2-1, with 7 positions matching TRBD1. V shed 1 base and J 14 bases; nucleotides not matched to a gene: 5. The length of the CDR3 is 12 residues. The germline CDR1 and CDR2 sequences are SGHVS and FNYEAQ.

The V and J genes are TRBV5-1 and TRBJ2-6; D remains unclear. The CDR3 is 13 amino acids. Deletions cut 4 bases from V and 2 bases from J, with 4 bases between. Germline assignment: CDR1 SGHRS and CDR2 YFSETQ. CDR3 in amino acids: CASSQTGANVLTF. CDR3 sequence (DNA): TGCGCCAGCAGCCAGACTGGGGCCAACGTCCTGACTTTC.

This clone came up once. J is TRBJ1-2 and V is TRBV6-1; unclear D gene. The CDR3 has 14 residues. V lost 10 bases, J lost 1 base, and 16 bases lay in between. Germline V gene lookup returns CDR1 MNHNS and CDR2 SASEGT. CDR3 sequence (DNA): TGTGCCACCACAGCAGGCCAGCATAACTATGGCTACACCTTC. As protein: CATTAGQHNYGYTF.

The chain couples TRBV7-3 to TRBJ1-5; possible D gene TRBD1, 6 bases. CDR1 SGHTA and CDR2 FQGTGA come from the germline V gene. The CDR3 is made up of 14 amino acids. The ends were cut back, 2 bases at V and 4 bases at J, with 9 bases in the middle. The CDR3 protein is CASSLVQGNQPQHF. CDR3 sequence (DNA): TGTGCCAGCAGCTTAGTTCAGGGGAATCAGCCCCAGCATTTT.

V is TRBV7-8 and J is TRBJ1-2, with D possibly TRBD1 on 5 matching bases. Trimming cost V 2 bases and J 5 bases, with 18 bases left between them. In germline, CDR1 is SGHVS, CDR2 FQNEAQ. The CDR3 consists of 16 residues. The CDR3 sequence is CASSLFPGLEAYGYTF. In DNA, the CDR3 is TGTGCCAGCAGCTTATTTCCGGGACTGGAGGCTTATGGCTACACCTTC.

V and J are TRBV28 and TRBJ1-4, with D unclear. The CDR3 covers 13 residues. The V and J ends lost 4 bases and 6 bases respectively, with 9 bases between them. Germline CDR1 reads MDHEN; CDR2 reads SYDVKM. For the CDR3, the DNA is TGTGCCAGCAGTTCCAGATTTGATGAAAAACTGTTTTTT. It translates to CASSSRFDEKLFF.

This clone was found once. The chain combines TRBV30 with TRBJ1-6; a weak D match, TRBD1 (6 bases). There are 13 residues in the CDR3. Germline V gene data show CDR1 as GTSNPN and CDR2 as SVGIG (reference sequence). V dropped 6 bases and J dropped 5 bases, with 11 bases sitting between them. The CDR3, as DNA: TGTGCCTGCAGGGGTTTCCATAATTCACCCCTCCACTTT. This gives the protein CACRGFHNSPLHF.